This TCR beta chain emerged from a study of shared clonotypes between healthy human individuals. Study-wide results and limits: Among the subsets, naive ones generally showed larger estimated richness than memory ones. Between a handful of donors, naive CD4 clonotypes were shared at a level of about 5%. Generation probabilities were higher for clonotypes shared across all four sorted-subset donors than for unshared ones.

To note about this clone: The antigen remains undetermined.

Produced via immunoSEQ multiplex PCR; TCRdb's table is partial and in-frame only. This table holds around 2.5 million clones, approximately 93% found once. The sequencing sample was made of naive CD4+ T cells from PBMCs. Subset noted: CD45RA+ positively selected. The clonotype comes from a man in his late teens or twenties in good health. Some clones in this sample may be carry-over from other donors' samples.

CDR3 in DNA: TGTGCCAGCAGTACCGACAGGGGGAACTATGGCTACACCTTC. Its protein product is CASSTDRGNYGYTF. The chain employs TRBV6-1 and TRBJ1-2; 9 bases are shared with TRBD1. Germline CDR1 and CDR2: MNHNS and SASEGT. Trimming at V came to 5 bases and at J to 2 bases, leaving 3 bases not matched to a gene. CDR3 length: 14 residues.